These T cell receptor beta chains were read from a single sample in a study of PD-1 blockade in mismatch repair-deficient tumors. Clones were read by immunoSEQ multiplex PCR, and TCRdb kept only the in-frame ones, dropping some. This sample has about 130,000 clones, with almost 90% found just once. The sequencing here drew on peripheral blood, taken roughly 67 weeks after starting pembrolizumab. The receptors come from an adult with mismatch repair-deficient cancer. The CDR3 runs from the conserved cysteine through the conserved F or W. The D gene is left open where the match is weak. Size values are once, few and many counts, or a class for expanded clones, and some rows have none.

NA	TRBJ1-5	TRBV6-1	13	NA	CASSERYDQPQHF	TGTGCCAGCAGTGAAAGATACGATCAGCCCCAGCATTTT
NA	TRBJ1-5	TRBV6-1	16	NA	CASSALATDSNQPQHF	TGTGCCAGCAGTGCCTTGGCGACAGATAGCAATCAGCCCCAGCATTTT
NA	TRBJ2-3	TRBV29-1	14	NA	CSVVNVASTDTQYF	TGCAGCGTTGTCAACGTGGCCAGCACAGATACGCAGTATTTT
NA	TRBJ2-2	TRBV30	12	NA	CAWSRGTGELFF	TGTGCCTGGAGCCGTGGCACCGGGGAGCTGTTTTTT
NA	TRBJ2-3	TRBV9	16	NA	CASSGTVGVSTDTQYF	TGTGCCAGCAGCGGGACTGTAGGCGTCTCCACAGATACGCAGTATTTT
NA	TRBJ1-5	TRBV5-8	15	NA	CASSLVPLSNQPQHF	TGTGCCAGCAGCTTGGTCCCCCTTAGCAATCAGCCCCAGCATTTT
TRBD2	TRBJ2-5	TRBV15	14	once	CATRLAGGQETQYF	TGTGCCACCAGACTAGCGGGAGGGCAAGAGACCCAGTACTTC
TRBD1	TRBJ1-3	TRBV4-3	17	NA	CASSQYPGQGTGNTIYF	TGCGCCAGCAGCCAATATCCGGGACAGGGAACTGGAAACACCATATATTTT
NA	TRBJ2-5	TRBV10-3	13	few	CAISEGNQETQYF	TGTGCCATCAGTGAAGGTAACCAAGAGACCCAGTACTTC
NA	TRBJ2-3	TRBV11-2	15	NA	CASTPRAGSTDTQYF	TGTGCCAGCACCCCTAGGGCGGGTAGCACAGATACGCAGTATTTT
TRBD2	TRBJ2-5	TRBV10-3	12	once	CATRTREETQYF	TGTGCCACAAGGACTAGGGAAGAGACCCAGTACTTC
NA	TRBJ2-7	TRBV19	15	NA	CASSIVGSATYEQYF	TGTGCCAGTAGTATAGTCGGTAGCGCAACCTACGAGCAGTACTTC
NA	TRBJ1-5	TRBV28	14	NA	CASSKQVPDQPQHF	TGTGCCAGCAGTAAACAGGTTCCCGATCAGCCCCAGCATTTT
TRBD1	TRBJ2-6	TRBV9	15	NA	CASSSARDRVGVLTF	TGTGCCAGCAGCTCGGCGCGAGACAGGGTAGGCGTCCTGACTTTC
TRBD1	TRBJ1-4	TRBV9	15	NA	CASSVAQGGNEKLFF	TGTGCCAGCAGCGTAGCACAGGGGGGGAATGAAAAACTGTTTTTT
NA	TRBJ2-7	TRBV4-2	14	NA	CASSAASSSYEQYF	TGTGCCAGCAGCGCTGCGTCGAGCTCCTACGAGCAGTACTTC
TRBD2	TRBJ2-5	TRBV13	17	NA	CASSALLAGRSGETQYF	TGTGCCAGCAGCGCCCTACTAGCGGGGCGATCTGGGGAGACCCAGTACTTC
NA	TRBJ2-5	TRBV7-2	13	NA	CASSLDEGSTQYF	TGTGCCAGCAGCTTAGATGAGGGAAGCACCCAGTACTTC
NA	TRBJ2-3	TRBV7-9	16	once	CASSLVTGPRTDTQYF	TGTGCCAGCAGCTTAGTAACGGGACCGCGCACAGATACGCAGTATTTT
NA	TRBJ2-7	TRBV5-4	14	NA	CASSPMEQSHEQYF	TGTGCCAGCAGCCCCATGGAACAGTCCCACGAGCAGTACTTC
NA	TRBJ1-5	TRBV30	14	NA	CAWSGGGTWQPQHF	TGTGCCTGGAGTGGCGGAGGGACATGGCAGCCCCAGCATTTT
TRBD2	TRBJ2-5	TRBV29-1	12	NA	CSVSSGSETQYF	TGCAGCGTGTCTAGCGGGAGCGAGACCCAGTACTTC
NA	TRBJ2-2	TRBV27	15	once	CASSQGKTNTGELFF	TGTGCCAGCAGCCAGGGAAAGACGAACACCGGGGAGCTGTTTTTT
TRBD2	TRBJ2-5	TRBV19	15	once	CASRSGLAGVETQYF	TGTGCCAGTAGGAGTGGACTAGCGGGAGTAGAGACCCAGTACTTC
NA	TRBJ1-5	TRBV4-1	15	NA	CASSLDRNSNQPQHF	TGCGCCAGCAGCCTGGACAGAAATAGCAATCAGCCCCAGCATTTT
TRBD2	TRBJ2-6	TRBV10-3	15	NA	CAISVGGAGANVLTF	TGTGCCATCAGTGTGGGGGGGGCTGGGGCCAACGTCCTGACTTTC
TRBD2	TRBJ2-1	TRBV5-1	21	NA	CASSFGLGIFGREGPYNEQFF	TGCGCCAGCAGCTTCGGTCTCGGAATTTTTGGGCGGGAGGGCCCCTACAATGAGCAGTTCTTC
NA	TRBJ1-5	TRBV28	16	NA	CASSFLGYDGTQPQHF	TGTGCCAGCAGTTTTCTGGGATACGACGGAACTCAGCCCCAGCATTTT
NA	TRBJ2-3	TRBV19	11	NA	CASSSGDTQYF	TGTGCCAGTAGTTCGGGGGATACGCAGTATTTT
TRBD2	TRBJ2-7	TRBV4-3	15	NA	CASSPRTSGTYEQYF	TGCGCCAGCAGCCCCCGGACTAGCGGCACCTACGAGCAGTACTTC
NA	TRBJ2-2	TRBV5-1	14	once	CASSLAGGTGELFF	TGCGCCAGCAGCTTGGCCGGCGGGACCGGGGAGCTGTTTTTT
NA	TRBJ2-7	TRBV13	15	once	CASSLLGQLLGEQYF	TGTGCCAGCAGCCTCCTCGGACAGCTCCTAGGCGAGCAGTACTTC
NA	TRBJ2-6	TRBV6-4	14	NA	CASRMSSGANVLTF	TGTGCCAGCAGGATGAGCTCTGGGGCCAACGTCCTGACTTTC
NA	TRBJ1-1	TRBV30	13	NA	CAWSVTSGSEAFF	TGTGCCTGGAGTGTCACTTCGGGCTCTGAAGCTTTCTTT
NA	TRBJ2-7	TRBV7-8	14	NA	CASSPENLSYEQYF	TGTGCCAGCAGCCCAGAGAACCTCTCCTACGAGCAGTACTTC
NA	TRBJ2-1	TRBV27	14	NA	CASSLLAHRNEQFF	TGTGCCAGCAGTTTATTGGCTCATCGCAATGAGCAGTTCTTC
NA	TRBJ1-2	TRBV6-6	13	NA	CASSYGPNYGYTF	TGTGCCAGCAGTTACGGGCCTAACTATGGCTACACCTTC
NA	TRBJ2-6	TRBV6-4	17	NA	CASSAQASDSGANVLTF	TGTGCCAGCAGTGCCCAGGCTTCGGACTCTGGGGCCAACGTCCTGACTTTC
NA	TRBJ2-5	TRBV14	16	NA	CASSQGVAGLQETQYF	TGTGCCAGCAGCCAAGGGGTGGCGGGACTTCAAGAGACCCAGTACTTC
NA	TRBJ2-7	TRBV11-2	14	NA	CASSLNFVTYGQYF	TGTGCCAGCAGCTTAAACTTCGTGACCTACGGGCAGTACTTC
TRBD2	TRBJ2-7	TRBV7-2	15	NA	CASSQGLAGAYEQYF	TGTGCCAGCAGCCAGGGACTAGCGGGAGCCTACGAGCAGTACTTC
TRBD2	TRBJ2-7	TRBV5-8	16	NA	CASSFPGLEADYEQYF	TGTGCCAGCAGCTTCCCGGGACTAGAGGCGGACTACGAGCAGTACTTC
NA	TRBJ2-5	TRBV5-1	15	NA	CASSLAPNTQETQYF	TGCGCCAGCAGCTTGGCACCAAACACTCAAGAGACCCAGTACTTC
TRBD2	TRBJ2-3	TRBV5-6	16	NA	CASSLVSSGSTDTQYF	TGTGCCAGCAGCTTGGTGTCTAGCGGATCCACAGATACGCAGTATTTT
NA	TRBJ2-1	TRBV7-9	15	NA	CASSLVQVPEDEQFF	TGTGCCAGCAGCTTAGTTCAGGTACCGGAGGATGAGCAGTTCTTC
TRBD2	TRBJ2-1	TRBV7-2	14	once	CASSFRAGRNEQFF	TGTGCCAGCAGCTTCCGGGCCGGGAGGAATGAGCAGTTCTTC
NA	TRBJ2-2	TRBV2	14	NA	CASSGPSLGGELFF	TGTGCCAGCAGTGGCCCTAGTCTCGGCGGGGAGCTGTTTTTT
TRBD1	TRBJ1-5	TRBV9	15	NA	CASSVGGQGGQPQHF	TGTGCCAGCAGCGTGGGAGGGCAGGGGGGTCAGCCCCAGCATTTT
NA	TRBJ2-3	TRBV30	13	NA	CAWMIRGPDTQYF	TGTGCCTGGATGATCAGGGGACCAGATACGCAGTATTTT
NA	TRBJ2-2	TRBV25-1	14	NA	CASSEYQGNGELFF	TGTGCCAGCAGTGAATATCAGGGGAACGGGGAGCTGTTTTTT
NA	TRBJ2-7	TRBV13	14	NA	CASSLGTASYEQYF	TGTGCCAGCAGCTTAGGGACAGCCTCCTACGAGCAGTACTTC